This T cell receptor (beta chain) originates from a study of response to subunit inactivated influenza vaccine. CDR3 length: 13 amino acids. Germline trimming cut 6 bases from V and 6 bases from J; bases unmatched to any gene: 7. Germline V lookup: CDR1 DFQATT, CDR2 SNEGSKA (reference sequence). From the RT-PCR reads, TCRdb called clonotypes with MiXCR, one entry per CDR3 protein. The sample includes more than 500,000 distinct CDR3 sequences, around 11% of them seen just once. These data also formed part of another study, on T cells expressing NK-cell markers. That paper notes: As the method of synthesis, 5'RACE template switching with UMIs yielded TCR beta cDNA. Restricting sorting to alpha-beta TCR T cells was achieved in several experiments by an anti-gamma-delta TCR antibody.

This TCR was recovered from a man aged 45-65 years who received an inactivated influenza vaccine. The sample consisted of PBMCs from blood, taken on the day of vaccination. The genes are TRBV20-1 and TRBJ2-5; the match to TRBD1 covers 10 bases. The CDR3 DNA reads as TGCAGTGCGCCGGACAGGGGGGAAAAGACCCAGTACTTC. Amino acids: CSAPDRGEKTQYF.